This T cell receptor beta chain is from a study of blood T cell repertoires in COVID-19. Study-level background: There were acute and convalescent COVID-19 samples, and they came from the United States, Italy and Spain. T cells, B-cell-depleted T cells, or PBMCs supplied cDNA or gDNA.

Libraries were prepared by immunoSEQ multiplex PCR; TCRdb keeps only in-frame clonotypes and omits some of them. The top ten hold about 12% of the sample, which has approximately 200,000 clones, about 81% seen once. This CDR3 has 15 residues. The V and J ends lost 3 bases and 0 bases respectively, with 11 bases between them. Germline CDR1 SGHRS, CDR2 YFSETQ. Patients from Seattle were sampled longitudinally, starting during active infection. Sequenced: peripheral blood. The sequence was collected from a woman of 80 years or more with COVID-19, enrolled during active disease. This chain connects TRBV5-1 to TRBJ2-3; D is unclear. In DNA, the CDR3 is TGCGCCAGCAGCTCAATGAGCCCTAGCACAGATACGCAGTATTTT. The encoded protein is CASSSMSPSTDTQYF. Looking up the rest from reference TRBV5-1 and TRBJ2-3 gives the full variable domain: KAGVTQTPRYLIKTRGQQVTLSCSPISGHRSVSWYQQTPGQGLQFLFEYFSETQRNKGNFPGRFSGRQFSNSRSEMNVSTLELGDSALYLCASSSMSPSTDTQYFGPGTRLTVL.